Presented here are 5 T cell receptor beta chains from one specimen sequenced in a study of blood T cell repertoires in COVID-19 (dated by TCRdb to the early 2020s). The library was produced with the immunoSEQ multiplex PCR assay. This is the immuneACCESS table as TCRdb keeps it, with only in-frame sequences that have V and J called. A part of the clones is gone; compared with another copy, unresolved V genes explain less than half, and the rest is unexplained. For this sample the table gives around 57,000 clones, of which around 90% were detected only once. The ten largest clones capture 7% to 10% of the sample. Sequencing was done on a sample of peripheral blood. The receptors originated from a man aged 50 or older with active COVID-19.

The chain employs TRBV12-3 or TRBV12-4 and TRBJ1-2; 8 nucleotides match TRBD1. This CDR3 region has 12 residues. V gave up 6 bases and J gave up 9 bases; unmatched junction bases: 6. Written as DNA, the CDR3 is TGTGCCAGCAGCACCCGGGACAGGCGCTACACCTTC. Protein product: CASSTRDRRYTF.

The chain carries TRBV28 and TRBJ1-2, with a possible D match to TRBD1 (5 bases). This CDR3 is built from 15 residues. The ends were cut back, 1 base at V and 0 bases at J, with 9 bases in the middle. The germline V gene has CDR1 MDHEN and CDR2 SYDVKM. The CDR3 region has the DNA TGTGCCAGCAGTTTATTTCAGGGCCCTAACTATGGCTACACCTTC. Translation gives CASSLFQGPNYGYTF.

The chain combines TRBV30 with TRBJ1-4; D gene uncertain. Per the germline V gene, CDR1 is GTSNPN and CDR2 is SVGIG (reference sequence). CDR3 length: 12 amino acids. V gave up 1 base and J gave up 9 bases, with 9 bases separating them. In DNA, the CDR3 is TGTGCCTGGAGTGGGGAGGGCCAAAAACTGTTTTTT. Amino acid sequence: CAWSGEGQKLFF.

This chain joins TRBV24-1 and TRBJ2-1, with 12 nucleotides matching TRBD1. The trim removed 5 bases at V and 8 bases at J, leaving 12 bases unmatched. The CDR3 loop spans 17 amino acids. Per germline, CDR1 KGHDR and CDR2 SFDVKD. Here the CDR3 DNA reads TGTGCCACCAGTGGGGGGCCATTGGGACAGGGGGCTGATGAGCAGTTCTTC. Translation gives CATSGGPLGQGADEQFF.

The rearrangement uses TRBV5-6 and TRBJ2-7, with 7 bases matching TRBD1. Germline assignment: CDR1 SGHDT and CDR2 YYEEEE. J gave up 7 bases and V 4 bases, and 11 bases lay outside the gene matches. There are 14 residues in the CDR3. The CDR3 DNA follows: TGTGCCAGCAGCCTGCTTCGGGACAGCCGGGAGCAGTACTTC. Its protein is CASSLLRDSREQYF.